The clone carrying this TCR beta chain was counted between two and nine times. The sample originates from a study of lymphopenia after photon versus proton radiotherapy. CDR3 length: 15 amino acids. Losses at the gene ends were 2 bases for V and 3 bases for J; bases not matched to a gene: 5. CDR1 is SGHTS and CDR2 is YDEGEE in the germline V gene. The table came from immunoSEQ multiplex PCR; TCRdb's copy has only in-frame clones and leaves some out. Here the sample spans about 6,700 clones, 70% to 85% being singletons. The material was peripheral blood, obtained from a patient treated with photon-based radiotherapy. The chain joins TRBV5-8 to TRBJ2-3; TRBD1 aligns across 8 bases. The clonotype originates from a man aged 30 to 45 with gastric cancer. Here the CDR3 reads CASSLVTGGTDTQYF. The DNA for the CDR3 is TGTGCCAGCAGCTTAGTAACAGGGGGTACAGATACGCAGTATTTT. Using reference TRBV5-8 and TRBJ2-3 for the parts outside the CDR3, the full variable domain is EAGVTQSPTHLIKTRGQQATLRCSPISGHTSVYWYQQALGLGLQFLLWYDEGEERNRGNFPPRFSGRQFPNYSSELNVNALELEDSALYLCASSLVTGGTDTQYFGPGTRLTVL.